The 8 T cell receptor beta chains reported below all come from one sample, sequenced in a study of blood T cell repertoires in COVID-19. The table came from immunoSEQ multiplex PCR; TCRdb's copy has only in-frame clones and leaves some out. This table holds more than 150,000 clones, roughly nine tenths found once. The source material was peripheral blood. All receptors come from a woman aged 40-49 years with acute or convalescent COVID-19.

The V and J genes are TRBV11-2 and TRBJ2-4, with a tentative D call TRBD2 (6 bases). V lost 5 bases to trimming and J lost 7 bases, with 12 bases between them. This CDR3 region has 13 residues. CDR1 is SGHAT and CDR2 is FQNNGV in the germline V gene. DNA for the CDR3: TGTGCCAGCAGCCCAGGGACTCCGAACATTCAGTACTTC. The encoded protein is CASSPGTPNIQYF.

The chain joins TRBV10-1 to TRBJ2-1; 7 nucleotides align to TRBD2. The germline V gene encodes CDR1 WNHNN and CDR2 SYGVQD (reference sequence). After removal of 3 bases from V and 11 bases from J, the junction contained 13 bases not matched to a gene. The CDR3 length is 15 residues. The CDR3 sequence is CASSDYGGSESKQFF. For the CDR3, the DNA is TGCGCCAGCAGTGATTACGGGGGGTCGGAATCCAAGCAGTTCTTC.

V gene TRBV6-5 combines with J gene TRBJ2-1, with D possibly being TRBD2 (5 bases). V lost 0 bases and J 3 bases, leaving 12 bases between the germline ends. Germline loops: CDR1 MNHEY, CDR2 SVGAGI. This CDR3 is 16 amino acids long. CDR3 sequence reads: CASSYSGGSLYNEQFF. CDR3 in DNA: TGTGCCAGCAGTTACTCAGGAGGAAGCCTCTACAATGAGCAGTTCTTC.

This clone occurred a few times. The V call is TRBV28, the J call TRBJ1-6; D remains unclear. V was cut by 4 bases and J by 1 base, with 11 bases left in between. This CDR3 has 16 residues. Germline V gene data show CDR1 as MDHEN and CDR2 as SYDVKM. The CDR3 DNA is TGTGCCAGCAGTTCCCAGGTTGAGTCCTATAATTCACCCCTCCACTTT. Protein sequence: CASSSQVESYNSPLHF.

V and J are TRBV5-8 and TRBJ2-7; D uncertain. Trimming took 0 bases from V and 5 from J, leaving 12 bases between them. Germline CDR1 SGHTS, CDR2 YDEGEE. CDR3 size: 14 residues. In DNA form, the CDR3 reads TGTGCCAGCAGCTTGGGACTCCGAATAAACGAGCAGTACTTC. This translates into CASSLGLRINEQYF.

This chain joins TRBV3-1 (or the pseudogene TRBV3-2) and TRBJ2-5; 7 bases are a match to TRBD1. Germline assignment: CDR1 LGHDT and CDR2 YNNKEL (reference sequence). This CDR3 has 14 amino acids. Losses at the gene ends were 1 base for V and 4 bases for J; bases not matched to a gene: 3. For the CDR3, the DNA is TGTGCCAGCAGCCAAGCAACAGGGGTAGAGACCCAGTACTTC. Protein: CASSQATGVETQYF.

The J gene is TRBJ2-7, the V gene TRBV6-6, with TRBD1 matching over 10 bases. Losses at the gene ends were 0 bases for V and 7 bases for J; bases not matched to a gene: 9. CDR3 length: 16 residues. Germline CDR1 is MNHNY and CDR2 is SVGAGI (reference sequence). This CDR3 is CASSYSMGTGVFEQYF. CDR3 DNA sequence: TGTGCCAGCAGTTACTCGATGGGGACAGGGGTTTTTGAGCAGTACTTC.

V and J are TRBV30 and TRBJ2-3, with 7 bases identical to TRBD2. Germline loops: CDR1 GTSNPN, CDR2 SVGIG (reference sequence). The V gene end was trimmed by 0 bases and the J gene end by 4 bases; junction bases not matched to a gene: 4. The CDR3 covers 14 residues. The CDR3 region is CAWSVPGGSDTQYF. In DNA form, the CDR3 reads TGTGCCTGGAGTGTACCCGGGGGGTCAGATACGCAGTATTTT.